This TCR beta chain was recorded in a study of cytomegalovirus exposure and HLA in healthy donors. Study details: Earlier, roughly 120 million unique TCR beta sequences were recovered from about 179 million T cells by an analysis. Findings and caveats of the study: Later analysis placed DRB1 highest and HLA-C lowest in TCR association rates, which differed by HLA locus. A later analysis showed HLA-associated TCR beta chains outstripping equally common others in clonal expansion.

Donors were ostensibly healthy at sampling, although undocumented immune exposures were probable. Concerning this clone itself: Its matching antigen is unknown.

CDR3 length equals 14 residues. The germline V gene has CDR1 LNHDA and CDR2 SQIVND (reference sequence). V gave up 3 bases and J gave up 5 bases; unmatched junction bases: 4. The PCR made use of 60 Vbeta and 13 Jbeta primers. TCRdb's copy holds only in-frame clones and misses some; the assay was immunoSEQ multiplex PCR. This table has about 130,000 clones, approximately 85% appearing once. Specimen: PBMCs. The sequence derives from a woman in her 30s in good health and CMV-seropositive. This chain joins TRBV19 and TRBJ1-5; the match to TRBD1 covers 7 bases. The chain's CDR3 is CASSIGTADQPQHF. The DNA of the CDR3 is TGTGCCAGTAGTATTGGGACAGCAGATCAGCCCCAGCATTTT.